The rows below give T cell receptor beta chains drawn from one sample of a study of blood T cell repertoires in COVID-19. Repertoires were generated with immunoSEQ multiplex PCR, while TCRdb's copy carries only in-frame clones and drops some. The table records some 200,000 clones, approximately 85% of them present only once. The material sequenced was peripheral blood. Every receptor here comes from an older woman with acute or convalescent COVID-19. CDR3s include the opening cysteine and the closing phenylalanine or tryptophan. Each record gives: J gene, D gene, clone size, V gene, CDR3 DNA, CDR3 protein. A D gene is named only where the DNA matches it firmly. Rows may omit the clone size; those that give it use once, few, many or a size class.

TRBJ2-2 | NA | NA | TRBV7-3 | TGTGCCAGCAGTGACGGGAGTAACACCGGGGAGCTGTTTTTT | CASSDGSNTGELFF
TRBJ1-2 | TRBD1 | NA | TRBV5-1 | TGCGCCAGCAGCTCAGGACAGGGGGGCTATGGCTACACCTTC | CASSSGQGGYGYTF
TRBJ2-1 | TRBD2 | NA | TRBV15 | TGTGCCACCAGCAGTACTAGACTAGCGGGAGCCCTCCGCTCCTACAATGAGCAGTTCTTC | CATSSTRLAGALRSYNEQFF
TRBJ1-6 | NA | NA | TRBV7-9 | TGTGCCAGCAGCGCTGACAGTTATAATTCACCCCTCCACTTT | CASSADSYNSPLHF
TRBJ2-1 | TRBD2 | NA | TRBV10-2 | TGCGCCAGCAGCGAAATCGGGCTAGCGGGATTTAACAATGAGCAGTTCTTC | CASSEIGLAGFNNEQFF
TRBJ1-5 | TRBD1 | NA | TRBV28 | TGTGCCAGCAGTCTCCCGGGACAGGGAAGTAGCAATCAGCCCCAGCATTTT | CASSLPGQGSSNQPQHF
TRBJ2-7 | TRBD2 | NA | TRBV9 | TGTGCCAGCAGCGTTTCGGGACTAGCGGGATCGAACGAGCAGTACTTC | CASSVSGLAGSNEQYF
TRBJ1-4 | NA | NA | TRBV4-1 | TGCGCCAGCAGCCGCCCCGACTCGGCCGCAACTAATGAAAAACTGTTTTTT | CASSRPDSAATNEKLFF
TRBJ1-1 | NA | NA | TRBV7-2 | TGTGCCAGCAGCTTAGTAGGTGGACTACCCATGAACACTGAAGCTTTCTTT | CASSLVGGLPMNTEAFF
TRBJ1-5 | NA | NA | TRBV19 | TGTGCCAGTAGTGTGGGGGGGGGCAATCAGCCCCAGCATTTT | CASSVGGGNQPQHF
TRBJ1-1 | NA | once | TRBV6-5 | TGTGCCAGCAGTCAGGCAGGGGCCAACACTGAAGCTTTCTTT | CASSQAGANTEAFF
TRBJ2-7 | NA | NA | TRBV3-1/TRBV3-2 | TGTGCCAGCAGCCCCGGGGTGGTCTCCTACGAGCAGTACTTC | CASSPGVVSYEQYF
TRBJ1-1 | TRBD1 | NA | TRBV12-3/TRBV12-4 | TGTGCCAGCAGCCGGGACAGGGCTTTCTTT | CASSRDRAFF
TRBJ1-5 | TRBD1 | NA | TRBV2 | TGTGCCAGCAGTGAGGCCAGGGGGAATCAGCCCCAGCATTTT | CASSEARGNQPQHF
TRBJ1-1 | NA | once | TRBV2 | TGTGCCAGCAGTGTGTATTCTCCCGCTGAAGCTTTCTTT | CASSVYSPAEAFF
TRBJ2-6 | NA | NA | TRBV3-1/TRBV3-2 | TGTGCCAGCAGCCATTCCGTCCGTGGGGCCAACGTCCTGACTTTC | CASSHSVRGANVLTF
TRBJ1-5 | TRBD1 | NA | TRBV20-1 | TGCAGTGCTAGTGTCGGGGACAGCGATCAGCCCCAGCATTTT | CSASVGDSDQPQHF
TRBJ2-5 | TRBD2 | NA | TRBV6-1 | TGTGCCAGCAGTGATGGACTAGCGGGAGCAGAGACCCAGTACTTC | CASSDGLAGAETQYF
TRBJ1-1 | NA | NA | TRBV6-5 | TGTGCCAGCAGTAACCAAGGCGGGGCGGATGAAGCTTTCTTT | CASSNQGGADEAFF
TRBJ1-2 | NA | NA | TRBV18 | TGTGCCAGCTCACCAGGGCGGGCTGGGGGCTACACCTTC | CASSPGRAGGYTF
TRBJ1-2 | TRBD1 | NA | TRBV19 | TGTGCCAGTAGTAGCCGGGACAGGGTTAACTATGGCTACACCTTC | CASSSRDRVNYGYTF
TRBJ1-3 | NA | NA | TRBV6-1 | TGTGCCAGCAACGGGATATTGGGAAACACCATATATTTT | CASNGILGNTIYF
TRBJ2-5 | NA | NA | TRBV7-3 | TGTGCCAGCAGCCAAACAGGGAACCAAGAGACCCAGTACTTC | CASSQTGNQETQYF
TRBJ1-1 | TRBD1 | NA | TRBV24-1 | TGTGCCACCAGCCCTTCAGGACAGGGAGGCACTGAAGCTTTCTTT | CATSPSGQGGTEAFF
TRBJ2-2 | NA | few | TRBV5-4 | TGTGCCAGCAGCTCCCCCGGACTCGCCGGGGAGCTGTTTTTT | CASSSPGLAGELFF
TRBJ1-1 | TRBD1 | NA | TRBV11-3 | TGTGCCAGCAGCCGGGACAGGGATGCCCAAGCTTTCTTT | CASSRDRDAQAFF
TRBJ2-3 | TRBD2 | NA | TRBV7-2 | TGTGCCAGCAGCCTCACTAGCGGGGCTAGCACAGATACGCAGTATTTT | CASSLTSGASTDTQYF
TRBJ2-1 | NA | NA | TRBV24-1 | TGTGCCACCAGTGGACATCTGGGCTCCTACAATGAGCAGTTCTTC | CATSGHLGSYNEQFF
TRBJ1-4 | NA | NA | TRBV2 | TGTGCCAGCAACCTCGGGGGGGTTGGTGAAAAACTGTTTTTT | CASNLGGVGEKLFF
TRBJ2-1 | NA | NA | TRBV7-2 | TGTGCCACCGGGATGCGGGTGCTCTACAATGAGCAGTTCTTC | CATGMRVLYNEQFF
TRBJ1-2 | NA | NA | TRBV7-9 | TGTGCCAGCAGTGGAGCACAGGGCCGCGAAGGCTACACCTTC | CASSGAQGREGYTF
TRBJ1-1 | TRBD1 | NA | TRBV10-3 | TGTGCCATCGGGGATACAGGGGGAATGAACACTGAAGCTTTCTTT | CAIGDTGGMNTEAFF
TRBJ2-2 | TRBD1 | few | TRBV18 | TGTGCCAGCTCACCAGCCGGGACAGCAACGACCGGGGAGCTGTTTTTT | CASSPAGTATTGELFF
TRBJ2-3 | TRBD2 | NA | TRBV6-5 | TGTGCCAGCAGTACGGGACTACCGGGGGATACGCAGTATTTT | CASSTGLPGDTQYF
TRBJ1-2 | NA | NA | TRBV5-6 | TGTGCCAGCAGCTTGGCGGGGGTCAGGAGTACATATGGCTACACCTTC | CASSLAGVRSTYGYTF
TRBJ2-2 | NA | NA | TRBV1 | TGCACCAGCAGCCACAAAGCGGGACTCGGGGAGCTGTTTTTT | CTSSHKAGLGELFF
TRBJ2-1 | NA | NA | TRBV5-6 | TGTGCCAGCAGCTTGGTTGGGAGCTCCTACAATGAGCAGTTCTTC | CASSLVGSSYNEQFF
TRBJ2-7 | NA | NA | TRBV29-1 | TGCAGCGTTATACTAGACTACGAGCAGTACTTC | CSVILDYEQYF
TRBJ2-1 | NA | NA | TRBV24-1 | TGTGCCACCAGTGATTCGAGGAACAGGGCGCACAATGAGCAGTTCTTC | CATSDSRNRAHNEQFF
TRBJ1-1 | NA | once | TRBV12-5 | TGTGCTAGTGGTTTGGGGGGCGGTGAAGCTTTCTTT | CASGLGGGEAFF
TRBJ1-2 | NA | few | TRBV2 | TGTGCCAGCCGGTGGGGCCAGGAAAAACCCTATGGCTACACCTTC | CASRWGQEKPYGYTF
TRBJ2-3 | TRBD2 | few | TRBV3-1/TRBV3-2 | TGTGCCAGCAGCCTGGGAGGCGCGGGAGGGAGGACAGATACGCAGTATTTT | CASSLGGAGGRTDTQYF
TRBJ1-2 | TRBD1 | NA | TRBV5-4 | TGTGCCAGCAGCTTAATAACCGGGACAGGGGATAGGAGCTACACCTTC | CASSLITGTGDRSYTF
TRBJ1-2 | NA | NA | TRBV28 | TGTGCCAGCAGTTTGGGAGTTTATGGCTACACCTTC | CASSLGVYGYTF
TRBJ2-4 | NA | NA | TRBV7-2 | TGTGCCAGCGAGAGCGGGCAGACTAACATTCAGTACTTC | CASESGQTNIQYF
TRBJ1-3 | NA | NA | TRBV29-1 | TGCAGCGTTAAGCTCTACTCTGGAAACACCATATATTTT | CSVKLYSGNTIYF
TRBJ2-3 | TRBD1 | NA | TRBV28 | TGTGCCAGCAGTTTATCCGGGACAGGGCTCAACTGGTGGCAGTATTTT | CASSLSGTGLNWWQYF
TRBJ2-3 | TRBD2 | NA | TRBV9 | TGTGCCAGCAGCGTGACTAGCGGGTGGGCAGATACGCAGTATTTT | CASSVTSGWADTQYF
TRBJ2-2 | NA | NA | TRBV2 | TGTGCCAGCAGTGTTGAGCGCCCCGGGGAGCTGTTTTTT | CASSVERPGELFF
TRBJ1-2 | TRBD1 | NA | TRBV18 | TGTGCCAGCTCACCCGGGACAGCGGACCAAAGGAACTATGGCTACACCTTC | CASSPGTADQRNYGYTF
TRBJ1-1 | NA | NA | TRBV4-2 | TGTGCCAGCAGCCAACTCTCTAGGCGCCTGAACGAAGCTTTCTTT | CASSQLSRRLNEAFF
TRBJ2-2 | NA | NA | TRBV3-1/TRBV3-2 | TGTGCCAGCAGCAGGGGTGTGGAGCTGTTTTTT | CASSRGVELFF
TRBJ2-1 | NA | NA | TRBV6-4 | TGTGCCAGCAGTGACCTACTAGGAGGTGAGCAGTTCTTC | CASSDLLGGEQFF
TRBJ2-3 | TRBD2 | NA | TRBV7-2 | TGTGCCAGCAGAACCGGACTAGGGCCGGTGCAGTATTTT | CASRTGLGPVQYF
TRBJ2-3 | TRBD2 | NA | TRBV13 | TGTGCCAGCAGCTTAGGGTATGGGCTAGCGGGAGGCACAGATACGCAGTATTTT | CASSLGYGLAGGTDTQYF
TRBJ2-5 | NA | NA | TRBV6-2/TRBV6-3 | TGTGCCAGCAGTTACTCGAGAGAGACCCAGTACTTC | CASSYSRETQYF
TRBJ1-2 | NA | NA | TRBV7-9 | TGTGCCAGCAGCTTACAGGGAGGCTACACCTTC | CASSLQGGYTF
TRBJ1-1 | NA | NA | TRBV23-1 | TGCGCCAGCAGTCACCCAAGTCGACAAGCGAACACTGAAGCTTTCTTT | CASSHPSRQANTEAFF
TRBJ1-3 | NA | NA | TRBV19 | TGTGCCAGTACCCCCGAATCGGGGTCTGGAAACACCATATATTTT | CASTPESGSGNTIYF